These T cell receptor beta chains were read from a single sample in a study of cytomegalovirus exposure and HLA in healthy donors. Data came from immunoSEQ multiplex PCR; TCRdb stores just in-frame clones and leaves some out. The repertoire holds about 64,000 clones, with roughly 80% as singletons. The sequenced sample was PBMCs. The receptors stem from a male donor in good health and CMV-seropositive. Each CDR3 is given with its conserved first and last residue. The order of the fields is clone size, D gene, J gene, V gene, CDR3 protein, CDR3 DNA. D genes are given only for firm matches. Clone size is shown for a subset of rows, as once, few, many or a class of expanded clone.

abundance: .
d_gene: TRBD2
j_gene: TRBJ2-2
v_gene: TRBV4-1
CDR3aa: CASSQEGLAGFNGELFF
CDR3nt: TGCGCCAGCAGCCAAGAAGGGCTAGCGGGGTTTAACGGGGAGCTGTTTTTT

abundance: few
d_gene: TRBD2
j_gene: TRBJ2-7
v_gene: TRBV2
CDR3aa: CASSAGGGNEQYF
CDR3nt: TGTGCCAGCAGTGCGGGAGGGGGGAACGAGCAGTACTTC

abundance: .
d_gene: TRBD2
j_gene: TRBJ2-7
v_gene: TRBV30
CDR3aa: CAWGAGTSGGYNEQYF
CDR3nt: TGTGCCTGGGGCGCGGGTACTAGCGGGGGGTATAACGAGCAGTACTTC

abundance: once
d_gene: .
j_gene: TRBJ1-5
v_gene: TRBV12-5
CDR3aa: CASGLESRGREPQHF
CDR3nt: TGTGCTAGTGGTTTGGAATCACGGGGGAGGGAGCCCCAGCATTTT

abundance: .
d_gene: .
j_gene: TRBJ1-2
v_gene: TRBV2
CDR3aa: CASSETLNYGYTF
CDR3nt: TGTGCCAGCAGTGAGACTCTTAACTATGGCTACACCTTC

abundance: .
d_gene: TRBD1
j_gene: TRBJ2-7
v_gene: TRBV7-8
CDR3aa: CASSLGTGNYEQYF
CDR3nt: TGTGCCAGCAGCTTGGGGACAGGGAACTACGAGCAGTACTTC

abundance: .
d_gene: .
j_gene: TRBJ1-2
v_gene: TRBV11-1
CDR3aa: CASSLDRTGYTF
CDR3nt: TGTGCCAGCAGCTTAGACAGAACTGGCTACACCTTC

abundance: once
d_gene: .
j_gene: TRBJ2-2
v_gene: TRBV7-2
CDR3aa: CASSPDTGELFF
CDR3nt: TGTGCCAGCAGCCCGGACACCGGGGAGCTGTTTTTT

abundance: .
d_gene: TRBD2
j_gene: TRBJ2-5
v_gene: TRBV6-5
CDR3aa: CASSYGLAYETQYF
CDR3nt: TGTGCCAGCAGTTACGGACTAGCGTATGAGACCCAGTACTTC

abundance: once
d_gene: .
j_gene: TRBJ1-6
v_gene: TRBV30
CDR3aa: CAWTRLDNSPLHF
CDR3nt: TGTGCCTGGACCCGCCTAGATAATTCACCCCTCCACTTT

abundance: .
d_gene: .
j_gene: TRBJ2-4
v_gene: TRBV4-1
CDR3aa: CASSQVNAGSVAKNIQYF
CDR3nt: TGCGCCAGCAGCCAAGTTAACGCGGGCAGTGTAGCCAAAAACATTCAGTACTTC

abundance: once
d_gene: .
j_gene: TRBJ2-6
v_gene: TRBV13
CDR3aa: CASSTDKAGANVLTF
CDR3nt: TGTGCCAGCAGCACAGACAAGGCTGGGGCCAACGTCCTGACTTTC

abundance: .
d_gene: .
j_gene: TRBJ1-5
v_gene: TRBV19
CDR3aa: CASSMRRGGNQPQHF
CDR3nt: TGTGCCAGTAGTATGCGGAGGGGTGGCAATCAGCCCCAGCATTTT

abundance: .
d_gene: .
j_gene: TRBJ2-7
v_gene: TRBV9
CDR3aa: CASSVGQATYEQYF
CDR3nt: TGTGCCAGCAGCGTAGGGCAGGCGACCTACGAGCAGTACTTC

abundance: .
d_gene: TRBD2
j_gene: TRBJ2-1
v_gene: TRBV6-1
CDR3aa: CASSVESGGRSYNEQFF
CDR3nt: TGTGCCAGCAGTGTGGAAAGCGGGGGGCGCTCCTACAATGAGCAGTTCTTC

abundance: .
d_gene: .
j_gene: TRBJ2-5
v_gene: TRBV5-8
CDR3aa: CASITGYQETQYF
CDR3nt: TGTGCCAGCATCACAGGGTACCAAGAGACCCAGTACTTC

abundance: few
d_gene: TRBD1
j_gene: TRBJ1-4
v_gene: TRBV27
CDR3aa: CASSPNRGINEKLFF
CDR3nt: TGTGCCAGCAGTCCGAACAGGGGGATTAATGAAAAACTGTTTTTT

abundance: .
d_gene: TRBD1
j_gene: TRBJ1-2
v_gene: TRBV27
CDR3aa: CASSSVTGFYGYTF
CDR3nt: TGTGCCAGCAGTTCCGTGACAGGGTTCTATGGCTACACCTTC

abundance: .
d_gene: .
j_gene: TRBJ1-2
v_gene: TRBV28
CDR3aa: CASLQSSGRGYTF
CDR3nt: TGTGCCAGCCTCCAATCTTCCGGTCGGGGCTACACCTTC

abundance: few
d_gene: TRBD2
j_gene: TRBJ2-5
v_gene: TRBV5-1
CDR3aa: CASSGLAGEETQYF
CDR3nt: TGCGCCAGCAGCGGACTAGCGGGGGAAGAGACCCAGTACTTC

abundance: .
d_gene: .
j_gene: TRBJ2-2
v_gene: TRBV7-9
CDR3aa: CAALRGDTGELFF
CDR3nt: TGTGCCGCACTCAGGGGGGACACCGGGGAGCTGTTTTTT

abundance: .
d_gene: .
j_gene: TRBJ1-6
v_gene: TRBV11-1
CDR3aa: CASSSGVSLHF
CDR3nt: TGTGCCAGCAGCTCGGGGGTTTCCCTCCACTTT

abundance: .
d_gene: TRBD1
j_gene: TRBJ2-2
v_gene: TRBV6-5
CDR3aa: CASRGTGGAGELFF
CDR3nt: TGTGCCAGCAGGGGTACAGGGGGAGCCGGGGAGCTGTTTTTT

abundance: once
d_gene: .
j_gene: TRBJ2-7
v_gene: TRBV27
CDR3aa: CASSLSQGNEQYF
CDR3nt: TGTGCCAGCAGTTTATCTCAGGGGAACGAGCAGTACTTC

abundance: few
d_gene: .
j_gene: TRBJ1-1
v_gene: TRBV6-6
CDR3aa: CASSSGSTEAFF
CDR3nt: TGTGCCAGCAGTTCAGGATCCACTGAAGCTTTCTTT

abundance: .
d_gene: .
j_gene: TRBJ1-1
v_gene: TRBV25-1
CDR3aa: CASSEGSGVGNTEAFF
CDR3nt: TGTGCCAGCAGTGAGGGTTCGGGGGTAGGGAACACTGAAGCTTTCTTT

abundance: .
d_gene: TRBD2
j_gene: TRBJ2-2
v_gene: TRBV29-1
CDR3aa: CSVEGRGSGGSDTGELFF
CDR3nt: TGCAGCGTTGAAGGAAGGGGTAGCGGGGGGTCGGACACCGGGGAGCTGTTTTTT

abundance: .
d_gene: TRBD2
j_gene: TRBJ2-1
v_gene: TRBV7-6
CDR3aa: CASSRTGRGGISYNEQFF
CDR3nt: TGTGCCAGCAGCCGGACGGGGCGGGGGGGCATCTCCTACAATGAGCAGTTCTTC

abundance: few
d_gene: TRBD1
j_gene: TRBJ1-3
v_gene: TRBV9
CDR3aa: CASSAQGVGNTIYF
CDR3nt: TGTGCCAGCAGCGCACAGGGGGTTGGAAACACCATATATTTT

abundance: .
d_gene: .
j_gene: TRBJ2-3
v_gene: TRBV19
CDR3aa: CASSISFGSTDTQYF
CDR3nt: TGTGCCAGTAGTATTAGTTTCGGTTCCACAGATACGCAGTATTTT

abundance: .
d_gene: TRBD1
j_gene: TRBJ2-3
v_gene: TRBV7-3
CDR3aa: CASSPGRDRGGSADTQYF
CDR3nt: TGTGCCAGCAGCCCGGGACGGGACAGGGGAGGGTCGGCAGATACGCAGTATTTT

abundance: .
d_gene: .
j_gene: TRBJ1-6
v_gene: TRBV6-6
CDR3aa: CASRSHNNSPLHF
CDR3nt: TGTGCCAGCAGAAGCCATAATAATTCACCCCTCCACTTT

abundance: .
d_gene: .
j_gene: TRBJ1-1
v_gene: TRBV6-1
CDR3aa: CASSSLQGNTEAFF
CDR3nt: TGTGCCAGCAGTTCCCTGCAGGGGAACACTGAAGCTTTCTTT